There are a few counts of the clone carrying this TCR beta chain. These data come from a study of cytomegalovirus exposure and HLA in healthy donors. With 60 Vbeta and 13 Jbeta primers, the PCR was carried out. TCRdb's table, derived via immunoSEQ multiplex PCR, lists solely in-frame clones and lacks some. Found here are approximately 91,000 clones, 55% to 65% of them singletons; the top ten hold roughly 2.1%. J was trimmed by 3 bases and V by 4 bases; bases with no gene match: 6. The CDR3 extends over 15 amino acids. CDR1 is SGHNT, CDR2 YENEEA, per germline. This TCR derives from a human donor in good health. The chain couples TRBV11-3 to TRBJ1-1; 9 bases are shared with TRBD1. Sample: PBMCs. This CDR3 is CASSYDRGKDTEAFF. CDR3 nucleotides: TGTGCCAGCAGCTACGACAGGGGGAAGGACACTGAAGCTTTCTTT. Using reference TRBV11-3 and TRBJ1-1 for the parts outside the CDR3, the full variable domain is EAGVVQSPRYKIIEKKQPVAFWCNPISGHNTLYWYLQNLGQGPELLIRYENEEAVDDSQLPKDRFSAERLKGVDSTLKIQPAELGDSAVYLCASSYDRGKDTEAFFGQGTRLTVV.